The next 4 T cell receptor beta chains were all read from a single sample in a study of neurological immune-mediated disorders. One entry per CDR3 protein results from TCRdb running MiXCR on the 5' RACE reads. The repertoire holds approximately 40,000 distinct CDR3 sequences, with approximately 12% as singletons. Material: PBMCs. The receptors come from a female donor in good health.

Many counts were recorded for this clonotype. The chain has TRBV29-1 and TRBJ2-5; tentatively, D is TRBD2 (5 bases). This CDR3 comprises 16 residues. From germline, CDR1 is SQVTM and CDR2 ANQGSEA. The ends were cut back, 6 bases at V and 5 bases at J, with 25 bases in the middle. DNA of the CDR3: TGCAGCGTCTCCACGCAAAGGCGGGTAGCCGGGGAGACCCAGTACTTC. Amino acid sequence: CSVSTQRRVAGETQYF. The variable domain in full, completed from reference TRBV29-1 and TRBJ2-5, reads SAVISQKPSRDICQRGTSLTIQCQVDSQVTMMFWYRQQPGQSLTLIATANQGSEATYESGFVIDKFPISRPNLTFSTLTVSNMSPEDSSIYLCSVSTQRRVAGETQYFGPGTRLLVL.

There are many counts of this clonotype. The V and J genes are TRBV20-1 and TRBJ1-1, with a tentative D call TRBD1 (6 bases). The germline gives CDR1 DFQATT, CDR2 SNEGSKA (reference sequence). The ends were cut back, 0 bases at V and 2 bases at J, with 13 bases in the middle. The length of the CDR3 is 15 residues. The CDR3: CSARDPRGGNTEAFF. Written as DNA, the CDR3 is TGCAGTGCTAGAGATCCAAGGGGGGGAAACACTGAAGCTTTCTTT.

On this clonotype itself: A read error may produce the germline difference seen at one junction end. This chain connects TRBV5-1 to TRBJ1-2; 7 nucleotides match TRBD1. The germline gives CDR1 SGHRS, CDR2 YFSETQ. This CDR3 contains 15 residues. The CDR3 protein is CANSKEGQAEDGYTF. In DNA, the CDR3 is TGCGCCAACAGCAAAGAAGGACAGGCAGAGGACGGCTACACCTTC.

This clonotype was counted ten times or more. This chain uses TRBV20-1 with TRBJ2-5; either TRBD1 or TRBD2 may fit D (5 bases each). The ends were cut back, 5 bases at V and 1 base at J, with 20 bases in the middle. Germline V CDR1 and CDR2: DFQATT, SNEGSKA (reference sequence). There are 16 residues in the CDR3. DNA for the CDR3: TGCAGTGCTGAACCGAACACGGGGCGGTCCCAAGAGACCCAGTACTTC. This sequence encodes CSAEPNTGRSQETQYF.